In its sample, the clone carrying this TCR beta chain was seen a few times. The antigen is unknown. The V and J ends lost 5 bases and 11 bases, in that order; junction bases with no gene match: 12. This CDR3 contains 14 residues. The data originate from a study of metastatic and nonmetastatic thyroid tumors. Turning to the study itself: Across peripheral blood and tumor or nodule tissue samples taken from malignant and benign thyroid patients, the repertoires were compared with one another. Study-level points and caveats: In blood and tumor, TCR beta diversity was reportedly significantly higher in malignant thyroid tumors than in benign nodules.

Until they underwent thyroid surgery, no patient had received any treatment. Under the authors' procedure: A distant-metastasis classifier for papillary thyroid cancer was built using CDR3 differences across clinicopathological groups. TCRdb re-called the PCR reads through MiXCR. The V and J calls here are based on TCRdb, not the publication. The table records 9,900 or so clones, roughly 11% of them present only once. The rearrangement links TRBV12-3 or TRBV12-4 to TRBJ1-1, with TRBD1 identical over 9 bases. The TCR comes from a female donor with papillary thyroid cancer or a benign thyroid nodule (not recorded which). Some clones in this sample may be carry-over from other donors' samples. Source material: tumor tissue. In nucleotides, the CDR3 is TGTGCCAGCAGTCTTCGGACAGGGGATTCGGAGGCTTTCTTT. This sequence encodes CASSLRTGDSEAFF.